This T cell receptor (beta chain) comes out of a study of cytomegalovirus exposure and HLA in healthy donors (dated by TCRdb to about 2017). General notes on the study: An earlier analysis of roughly 570 of the donors reported 276 Gb of sequence data and approximately 120 million unique TCR beta sequences obtained from around 170 million T cells. Four or five DR-DQ haplotypes were treated as single units for association and clustering because of strong linkage in the cohort. Typing coverage varied by locus: 629-630 donors for A, B, C, DRB1 and DQB1; approximately 500 for DQA1; more than 600 for DPA1; 450 to 480 for DPB1. In a later genetic analysis, genome-wide SNP genotypes for about three fifths of the 666 donors were used, and that subset was treated as a discovery cohort. The later analysis used no new phenotypic data to find candidate immune exposures, relying instead on TCR beta sequences and their occurrence across donors. The genetic ancestry cluster associated with self-reported Caucasian donors included about four fifths of the roughly 400 genotyped donors. About 320 gigabases of sequencing data and around 87 million unique TCR sequences were included in an early release covering around 600 HLA-typed donors. All discovery cohort repertoires had been generated using a single sequencing platform. Donor age, sex, ethnicity and CMV serostatus were collected together with the repertoire data. Across approximately 400 genotyped donors of the cohort, an average of about 240,000 unique TCR beta nucleotide sequences per donor were sequenced, and approximately 17% of those sequences were non-productive. In an earlier analysis of 587 of the donors, high-throughput TCR beta sequencing was used to judge whether each TCR beta V gene segment behaved as functional or pseudogenic. High-throughput TCR immunosequencing, statistical association of individual TCRs with disease status, and machine learning were combined to predict cytomegalovirus infection status. The study aimed to test whether cataloging public T cell receptors could reveal signatures of past pathogen exposure. HLA typing included class I and class II loci at four-digit resolution. A later analysis re-analyzed previously published TCR beta repertoires from roughly 630 donors and added high-resolution HLA genotyping to study TCR occurrence patterns. Along with the roughly 710-subject first cohort, a separate validation cohort of over a hundred different subjects was used. The T cell repertoires of several hundred subjects were profiled by immunosequencing and related to cytomegalovirus serostatus. Here is what the overall study found, with its caveats: Because counts were too low, roughly 16 rarely observed V segments, including chromosome 9 orphons, were excluded from the earlier analysis of around 590 of the donors. A total of 150 to 200 TCR beta chains were listed by the study as associated with cytomegalovirus. Some IMGT-functional V segments, including TRBV6-2 and TRBV6-3, could not be told apart with the 87-base-pair reads, so those segments were excluded. CMV serostatus was the only immune exposure information available for the cohort. A later analysis associated about 17,000 TCR beta sequences with specific HLA alleles at a false discovery rate of 0.05. Broadly in line with IMGT annotations, most TCR beta V segments showed up in productive rearrangements about 87% or about 30% of the time in an earlier analysis of a few hundred of the donors. Sequencing depth was assumed to be roughly uniform across donors in the presence/absence analyses, though that assumption may not hold. In a later analysis, HLA-associated TCR beta chains were found to be more clonally expanded and to have lower generation probabilities than equally common non-associated chains. A further reported finding was that TCR beta sequences accurately predicted the HLA-A and HLA-B alleles for most subjects in the first cohort. The classifier was reported to diagnose cytomegalovirus status with high specificity and sensitivity in both the original cohort and the validation cohort. A group of highly shared sequence variants was considered likely to be a technical artifact of the sequencing pipeline. Because some donors lacked HLA typing at each locus, the association tests relied only on the typed subset. In a later analysis, most CMV-associated TCR beta chains were found to appear HLA-restricted, with HLA associations seemingly driven largely by CMV exposure. Correlated functional status among segregating V segments might be attributable to linkage disequilibrium, but an unknown experimental factor could not be ruled out. It was suggested by the authors that the approach could potentially be generalized to other disease states and immunological phenotypes. Only TCR beta chains were sequenced in this cohort, and the absence of alpha or paired-chain data limited detectable features. According to a later analysis, parvovirus B19, influenza, CMV and Epstein-Barr virus appeared linked to several top co-occurrence clusters. According to a later analysis, TCR association rates differed among HLA loci, with DRB1 alleles showing the most associated TCRs and HLA-C alleles showing the fewest. When HLA alleles, especially DR and DQ, strongly co-occurred, TCR associations were difficult to assign to individual alleles. While some public TCRs were present in many individuals, most TCR sequences turned up only very rarely across donors. A later genetic analysis associated a missense DCLRE1C variant with V-gene and J-gene trimming of TCR beta chains, and an independent cohort replicated the association. According to a later genetic analysis, donors in an Asian-associated ancestry cluster had fewer N-insertions in productive TCRs than the approximately 650-donor mean. In vitro tests confirmed that three of the cytomegalovirus-associated TCR beta chains recognize cytomegalovirus antigens.

The library came from the immunoSEQ multiplex PCR assay. For the multiplex PCR, a mixture combining 60 forward primers for TCR Vbeta segments and 13 reverse primers for TCR Jbeta segments was used. A multiplex PCR assay on genomic DNA amplified the CDR3 region of rearranged TCR beta genes. Amplified TCR beta libraries were sequenced as 87-base-pair reads on the Illumina HiSeq System. Per the source publication's procedure: Across the 700 or so repertoires, a later analysis counted approximately 83 million unique TCR beta chains, approximately 12 million of which were shared by at least two donors. To remove PCR and sequencing errors, raw reads were error-corrected and collapsed into unique sequences using a nearest-neighbor algorithm that merged closely related sequences. To assign V, D and J gene segments, CDR3 sequences were aligned to IMGT reference sequences. Each retained sequence needed at least a six-nucleotide match to both a V gene segment and a J gene segment. Rearrangements were classified as productive when the CDR3 lacked stop codons and remained in frame with V and J, and all other rearrangements were classified as non-productive. Following IMGT convention, CDR3 was defined as the stretch from the second conserved V-encoded cysteine up to the conserved J-encoded phenylalanine. The earlier analysis of some 540 of the donors excluded any sequence lacking an unambiguous match to a single V gene segment. In an earlier analysis of 587 of the donors, a V segment was called functional when productive rearrangements were above 56.7%, and segregating when the standard deviation between donors exceeded 5%. To diagnose cytomegalovirus status from the catalog of TCR beta chain sequences, a statistical classification framework was built. V and J gene assignment, in a later analysis, came from comparing TCR nucleotide sequences with IMGT/GENE-DB human TR gene sequences. In a later analysis, CDR3 sequences and most-parsimonious VDJ recombination scenarios were assigned using the TCRdist pipeline. A later analysis defined each TCR beta chain by its CDR3 amino acid sequence plus V-gene family, and excluded reads lacking a unique V-gene family. In a later analysis, fewer than 650 highly shared, low-generation-probability nucleotide sequences were removed to address suspected cross-contamination and a sequencing artifact. In a later analysis, a clonal expansion index was calculated for each public chain from normalized within-repertoire ranks of inferred template counts. In a later analysis, generation probabilities were computed with a VDJ recombination model fitted to out-of-frame rearrangements, and the resulting probabilities were checked against IGoR. In a later analysis, TCR-TCR, TCR-HLA and TCR-CMV co-occurrence was scored with hypergeometric tests, and a repertoire-size bias correction was applied to TCR pairs. A later analysis estimated false discovery rates by permuting HLA or CMV assignments 20 times. In a later analysis, co-occurring TCRs were grouped using DBSCAN, with TCRdist sequence similarity added in when clustering inside HLA-allele-positive subsets. For co-occurrence clustering, repertoires with fewer than 30,000 or more than 120,000 public chains were excluded, along with a handful of repertoires with anomalous nucleotide sharing. Here the immuneACCESS table is served through TCRdb, limited to in-frame sequences with V and J called. Missing clones are a known gap in these copies; in checked studies unresolved V genes cover under half, and the rest lacks a known reason. The V and J calls and the clone size are those of that table, but D and trimming were determined from the DNA. This sample is represented by about 160,000 clones; around 85% of them were singletons. In total, the top ten clones hold about 1.5% of the sample.

The cohort was made up of about 610 healthy bone marrow donors. Cohort members were all nominally healthy when sampled, although unrecorded immune exposures were likely present. The donor was CMV seropositive and was included in the group of about 290 seropositive cohort members. Every donor gave a peripheral blood sample, and the peripheral blood mononuclear cells from that sample were used for TCR beta sequencing. Genomic DNA extraction from the blood cell samples was performed with the Qiagen DNeasy Blood Extraction Kit. A note on this clone: It lacks a known antigen. Base-call qualities are not available, and no considerably larger clone is one nucleotide away.

CDR1 and CDR2 (SGHRS, YFSETQ) derive from the germline V gene. Relative to germline, V is 8 bases shorter and J is 0 bases shorter, with 8 bases between their ends. The CDR3 has 13 amino acids, counting the end cysteine and phenylalanine. The entry retains the CDR3 DNA only, 39 bases that are in frame from base 1. The chain is encoded by TRBV5-1 joined to TRBJ2-2, and perhaps TRBD1 as D gene, on 5 matching bases. This clonotype was obtained from a man aged 50 or older in good health and CMV-seropositive. The sequenced sample was PBMCs. The bases read TGCGCCAGTTGGACAACGAACACCGGGGAGCTGTTTTTT. This codes for CASWTTNTGELFF.